This T cell receptor beta chain was identified in a study of blood T cell repertoires in COVID-19. Across the whole study: COVID-19 samples collected from the United States, Italy and Spain covered acute and convalescent phases. The analysed material was cDNA or gDNA that came from T cells, B-cell-depleted T cells, or PBMCs.

In the authors' workflow: Estimates of nucleated cell counts were drawn from the amplification of reference gene primers. Generated by immunoSEQ multiplex PCR, the TCRdb table keeps only in-frame clones and is missing some. V and J calls and clone size come straight from that table; D and trimming were deduced from the DNA. The sample has about 670,000 clones; about nine tenths are singletons. Trimming removed 4 bases from V and 4 bases from J; junction bases left unmatched: 4. CDR3 length equals 13 residues. Germline CDR1 reads MNHEY; CDR2 reads SMNVEV (reference sequence). This chain joins TRBV27 and TRBJ2-7; TRBD1 matches 7 bases. The TCR was taken from a young woman with acute or convalescent COVID-19. Input material: peripheral blood. The CDR3 nucleotides read TGTGCCAGCAGTTGGAGACAGGGTTACGAGCAGTACTTC. Amino acid sequence: CASSWRQGYEQYF.